The 15 T cell receptor beta chains listed next were all sequenced from one sample in a study of T cells in AML relapse after transplant. TCR alpha and beta chains were amplified from RNA by modified RACE PCR. MiXCR, applied by TCRdb to the PCR reads, yields one record per CDR3 protein. The sample lists about 1,400 distinct CDR3 sequences; under 8.5% were seen once. This sample comprised bone marrow, either the whole sample or a sorted T cell fraction (not recorded which), obtained in complete remission. The source is a human donor who had a stem cell transplant for acute myeloid leukemia. Part of the T cell pool may stem from the graft donor.

This clonotype rates as medium-sized. The rearrangement links TRBV6-2 or TRBV6-3 to TRBJ2-7, with D unresolved. CDR1 is MNHEY, CDR2 SVGEGT, per germline. V was clipped by 0 bases and J by 5 bases, with 8 bases between them. The CDR3 has 13 residues. In DNA, the CDR3 is TGTGCCAGCAGTTACTCTGCCTGGCACGAGCAGTACTTC. It translates to CASSYSAWHEQYF.

By frequency in the sample, this clonotype is medium-sized (0.01 to 0.1%). The V and J genes are TRBV10-3 and TRBJ1-2; D uncertain. Germline lookup yields CDR1 ENHRY and CDR2 SYGVKD. V lost 0 bases and J lost 2, with 7 bases in between. This CDR3 spans 14 amino acids. CDR3 in amino acids: CAISESTPNYGYTF. Written as DNA, the CDR3 is TGTGCCATCAGTGAGTCGACCCCAAACTATGGCTACACCTTC.

This clonotype counts as medium-sized (0.01 to 0.1%). The chain combines TRBV6-5 with TRBJ2-1, with TRBD2 identical over 11 bases. Germline V gene data show CDR1 as MNHEY and CDR2 as SVGAGI. CDR3 length: 15 residues. V shed 5 bases and J 6 bases; nucleotides not matched to a gene: 6. The CDR3 coding sequence is TGTGCCAGCAGTACGACTAGCGGGGCATCCAATGAGCAGTTCTTC. Translation gives CASSTTSGASNEQFF.

By share of the sample, this clonotype is medium-sized. The chain has TRBV5-6 and TRBJ1-4; the match to TRBD1 covers 10 bases. V lost 0 bases, J lost 7 bases, and 3 bases stayed unmatched. Germline-derived CDR1 and CDR2 are SGHDT and YYEEEE. The CDR3 is 15 amino acids. The CDR3 sequence is CASSLGDRGSEKLFF. The CDR3 nucleotides are TGTGCCAGCAGCTTGGGGGACAGGGGAAGTGAAAAACTGTTTTTT.

In its sample, this clonotype ranks as medium-sized. The J gene is TRBJ2-5, the V gene TRBV12-3 or TRBV12-4, with D hard to call. The CDR3 consists of 14 residues. Trimming cost V 1 base and J 2 bases, with 8 bases left between them. CDR3 DNA sequence: TGTGCCAGCAGTTTAGTAAGTTGGCAAGAGACCCAGTACTTC. Its translation is CASSLVSWQETQYF.

This clonotype was seen only a few times. The CDR3 region is CASSQWEQGANTIYF. In DNA, the CDR3 is TGCGCCAGCAGCCAATGGGAACAGGGGGCTAACACCATATATTTT. The chain couples TRBV4-1 to TRBJ1-3; 9 bases are a match to TRBD1. V was pared by 2 bases and J by 7 bases, with 6 bases of the junction left unmatched. In germline, CDR1 is MGHRA, CDR2 YSYEKL. There are 15 residues in the CDR3.

The chain uses TRBV20-1 and TRBJ2-3, with D perhaps TRBD1 (5 bases). The V end lost 3 bases, the J end lost 2 bases, and 18 bases lay between the germline ends. Germline V gives CDR1 DFQATT, CDR2 SNEGSKA (reference sequence). This CDR3 spans 16 amino acids. The CDR3 bases are TGCAGTGCTAGTTTGGGGCCGCCCAGCCTCACAGATACGCAGTATTTT. It is translated as CSASLGPPSLTDTQYF.

The chain links TRBV11-3 to TRBJ2-1; either TRBD1 or TRBD2 may fit D (5 bases each). The CDR3 has 13 residues. V was shortened by 5 bases and J by 7 bases, with 12 bases between the two germline ends. Germline V gives CDR1 SGHNT, CDR2 YENEEA. The CDR3 DNA sequence: TGTGCCAGCAGCACGGGACGGGCTAATGAGCAGTTCTTC. This translates into CASSTGRANEQFF.

This clonotype is labeled as medium-sized. This chain links TRBV5-1 with TRBJ2-7; TRBD2 matches at 12 bases. CDR1 is SGHRS, CDR2 YFSETQ, per germline. V lost 4 bases to trimming and J lost 2 bases; unmatched junction nucleotides: 13. There are 18 residues in the CDR3. The CDR3 is CASSPRTSGASSPYEQYF. DNA for the CDR3: TGCGCCAGCAGCCCTCGGACTAGCGGGGCCTCCAGTCCCTACGAGCAGTACTTC.

This clonotype was found many times. The chain combines TRBV7-6 with TRBJ2-7; a weak D match, TRBD2 (6 bases). V lost 5 bases, J lost 3 bases, and 17 bases lay in between. The CDR3 totals 15 residues. Looked up from germline, CDR1 is SGHVS and CDR2 is FNYEAQ. For the CDR3, the DNA is TGTGCCAGCAGCCCCGGGTCCGGGAGTGGCTACGAGCAGTACTTC. Protein sequence: CASSPGSGSGYEQYF. The full variable domain, in which reference TRBV7-6 and TRBJ2-7 provide the parts outside the CDR3, is GAGVSQSPRYKVTKRGQDVALRCDPISGHVSLYWYRQALGQGPEFLTYFNYEAQQDKSGLPNDRFSAERPEGSISTLTIQRTEQRDSAMYRCASSPGSGSGYEQYFGPGTRLTVT.

This clonotype turned up a few times. The V gene is TRBV5-1, the J gene TRBJ2-2, with D possibly TRBD2 on 5 matching bases. CDR1 and CDR2 from the germline V gene are SGHRS and YFSETQ. V gave up 4 bases and J gave up 8 bases, with 12 bases separating them. CDR3 size: 13 residues. CDR3 nucleotide sequence: TGCGCCAGCAGCCCGGACGGGGAAGGGGAGCTGTTTTTT. Its protein product is CASSPDGEGELFF.

The CDR3 DNA reads as TGTGCCAGCAGCGGAGGGCCGACGACTAGCGGGAGGGCCAATGATGGCGAGCAGTACTTC. It yields the protein CASSGGPTTSGRANDGEQYF. V and J are TRBV9 and TRBJ2-7; the match to TRBD2 covers 14 bases. The V gene's germline CDR1 is SGDLS and CDR2 YYNGEE. The V and J ends lost 3 bases and 6 bases, in that order; junction bases with no gene match: 20. This CDR3 has 20 amino acids.

This clonotype is termed medium-sized. The rearrangement uses TRBV6-1 and TRBJ1-3, with no clear D. Trimming took 1 base from V and 0 from J, leaving 7 bases between them. CDR1 is MNHNS and CDR2 is SASEGT in the germline V gene. The CDR3 extends over 15 amino acids. The CDR3 here is CASSEDRNSGNTIYF. DNA of the CDR3: TGTGCCAGCAGTGAAGACCGCAACTCTGGAAACACCATATATTTT.

With regard to this clonotype: Possible read error: a much larger clone is one base away. The V and J genes are TRBV3-1 and TRBJ2-7, with 7 bases matching TRBD2. The length of the CDR3 is 16 residues. Germline CDR1 and CDR2: LGHDT and YNNKEL (reference sequence). CDR3 region: CASSQLGTIDTYELYF. The CDR3 nucleotides are TGTGCCAGCAGCCAGTTAGGGACTATCGACACTTACGAGCTGTACTTC.

In its sample, this clonotype ranks as medium-sized (0.01 to 0.1%). The V gene is TRBV20-1, the J gene TRBJ2-7; D gene uncertain. This CDR3 is built from 13 residues. Germline-derived CDR1 and CDR2 are DFQATT and SNEGSKA (reference sequence). V lost 1 base and J lost 6, with 13 bases in between. The CDR3 DNA follows: TGCAGTGCTAGAGCTTTCGTTTACGGCGAGCAGTACTTC. Translating gives CSARAFVYGEQYF.